The present T cell receptor (beta chain) was sequenced within a study of spatial heterogeneity in lung cancer. This clonotype showed up many times. The antigen is not known. Study results and limitations: One measure, the expanded intratumoral alpha and beta TCR count, tracked tumor mutation counts.

The V end lost 0 bases, the J end lost 1 base, and 23 bases lay between the germline ends. The CDR3 length is 20 residues. In germline, CDR1 is SGHDN, CDR2 FVKESK. Via MiXCR, TCRdb re-called the 5' RACE reads, giving one row per CDR3 protein. The sample lists 100,000 to 110,000 distinct CDR3 sequences, 4.4% occurring once. Time point given: sample taken at primary tumor resection. Samples were obtained from about 72 donors, all untreated early-stage non-small cell lung cancer patients. This material consisted of lung tumor tissue, taken at surgery. This TCR derives from a male donor with early-stage non-small cell lung cancer. The chain has TRBV14 and TRBJ2-3, with no clear D. DNA of the CDR3: TGTGCCAGCAGCCAAGAGTTAAAGGGAACGGTATGGCCTGGCACAGATACGCAGTATTTT. Translated: CASSQELKGTVWPGTDTQYF.